This T cell receptor beta chain came from a study of OX40 agonist ivuxolimab in advanced cancers. On the study more broadly: Participants could have had prior anti-PD-1, anti-PD-L1 or anti-CTLA-4 therapy, and around 40% had some.

Losses at the gene ends were 5 bases for V and 9 bases for J; bases not matched to a gene: 11. This CDR3 has 14 amino acids. Germline V gene data show CDR1 as SEHNR and CDR2 as FQNEAQ (reference sequence). As regards this clone: Its antigen is not identified.

The data were produced by immunoSEQ multiplex PCR, yet TCRdb's version contains in-frame clones alone and is incomplete. Among 50,000 to 70,000 clones listed, 80% to 90% were seen once. Broader study findings: Both blood CD4+ and CD8+ T cells showed clonal growth by week 6 at 0.1 to 3.0 mg/kg.

This sequence originates from an adult with an advanced solid tumor such as melanoma, head and neck, liver or kidney cancer. This chain joins TRBV7-9 and TRBJ2-3, with 7 bases identical to TRBD1. Sequencing used CD4+ or CD8+ T cells sorted from blood, obtained in a trial of the OX40 agonist ivuxolimab. The CDR3: CASSRGQDTGTQYF. The DNA of the CDR3 is TGTGCCAGCAGCCGTGGACAGGACACAGGGACGCAGTATTTT. Looking up the rest from reference TRBV7-9 and TRBJ2-3 gives the full variable domain: DTGVSQNPRHKITKRGQNVTFRCDPISEHNRLYWYRQTLGQGPEFLTYFQNEAQLEKSRLLSDRFSAERPKGSFSTLEIQRTEQGDSAMYLCASSRGQDTGTQYFGPGTRLTVL.